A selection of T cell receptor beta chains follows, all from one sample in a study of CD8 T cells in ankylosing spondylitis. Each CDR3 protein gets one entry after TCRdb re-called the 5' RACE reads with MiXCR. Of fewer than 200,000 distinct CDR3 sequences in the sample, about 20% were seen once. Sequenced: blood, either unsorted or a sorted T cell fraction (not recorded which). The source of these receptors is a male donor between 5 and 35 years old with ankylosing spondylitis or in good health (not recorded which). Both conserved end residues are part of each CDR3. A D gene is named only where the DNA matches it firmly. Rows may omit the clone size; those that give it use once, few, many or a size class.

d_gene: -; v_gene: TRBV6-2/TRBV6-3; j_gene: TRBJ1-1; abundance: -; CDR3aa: CASTLGMNTEAFF; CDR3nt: TGTGCCAGCACCCTAGGTATGAACACTGAAGCTTTCTTT
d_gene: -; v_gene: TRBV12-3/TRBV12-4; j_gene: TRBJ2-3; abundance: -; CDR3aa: CASSLSQDTQYF; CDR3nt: TGTGCCAGCAGTTTATCACAGGATACGCAGTATTTT
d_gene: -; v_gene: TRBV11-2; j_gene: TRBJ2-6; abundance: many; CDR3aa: CASSSRKSAGANVLTF; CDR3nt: TGTGCCAGCAGTTCCCGAAAGTCTGCTGGGGCCAACGTCCTGACTTTC
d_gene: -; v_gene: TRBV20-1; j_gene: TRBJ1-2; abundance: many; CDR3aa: CSAREFGTLYGYTF; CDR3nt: TGCAGTGCTAGAGAATTCGGGACACTCTATGGCTACACCTTC
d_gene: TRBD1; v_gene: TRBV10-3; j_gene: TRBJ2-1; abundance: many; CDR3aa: CAIRARDRAGNEQFF; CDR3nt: TGTGCCATCAGGGCCCGGGACAGGGCGGGCAATGAGCAGTTCTTC
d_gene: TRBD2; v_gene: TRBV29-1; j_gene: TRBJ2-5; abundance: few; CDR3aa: CSVDGVGGEETQYF; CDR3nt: TGCAGCGTTGACGGCGTGGGAGGGGAAGAGACCCAGTACTTC
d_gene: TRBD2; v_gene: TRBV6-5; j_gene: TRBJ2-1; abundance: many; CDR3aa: CASSWGGRASNEQFF; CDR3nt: TGTGCCAGCAGTTGGGGCGGGAGGGCCAGTAATGAGCAGTTCTTC
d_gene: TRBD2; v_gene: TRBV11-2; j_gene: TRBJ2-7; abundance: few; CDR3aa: CASRDTSGDLREQYF; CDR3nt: TGTGCCAGCAGGGACACTAGCGGGGACCTACGAGAGCAGTACTTC
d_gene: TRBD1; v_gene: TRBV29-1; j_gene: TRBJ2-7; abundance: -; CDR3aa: CSVALIGQGGEQYF; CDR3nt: TGCAGCGTTGCCCTCATCGGACAGGGTGGCGAGCAGTACTTC
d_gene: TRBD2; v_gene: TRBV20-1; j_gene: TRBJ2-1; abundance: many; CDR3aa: CSARLAGDNEQFF; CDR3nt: TGCAGTGCTAGACTAGCGGGGGACAATGAGCAGTTCTTC
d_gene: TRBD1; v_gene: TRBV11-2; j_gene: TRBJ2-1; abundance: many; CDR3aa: CASVGTGEGWRTYNEQFF; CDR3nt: TGTGCCAGCGTTGGGACAGGGGAGGGTTGGCGAACGTACAATGAGCAGTTCTTC
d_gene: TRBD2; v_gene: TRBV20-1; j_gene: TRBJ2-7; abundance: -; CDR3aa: CSASPAGVYEQYF; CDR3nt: TGCAGTGCTAGTCCAGCGGGAGTCTACGAGCAGTACTTC
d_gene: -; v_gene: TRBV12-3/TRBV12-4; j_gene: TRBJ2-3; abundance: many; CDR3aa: CASSFFQGAPREGDTQYF; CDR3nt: TGTGCCAGCAGTTTCTTCCAGGGGGCGCCCCGGGAGGGAGATACGCAGTATTTT
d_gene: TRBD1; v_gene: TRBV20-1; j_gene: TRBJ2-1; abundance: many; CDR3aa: CSAGQGVGYNEQFF; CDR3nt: TGCAGTGCTGGACAGGGGGTGGGATACAATGAGCAGTTCTTC
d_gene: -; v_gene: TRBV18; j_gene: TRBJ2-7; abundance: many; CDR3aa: CASSPPSRDVYEQYF; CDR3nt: TGTGCCAGCTCACCACCGTCCCGGGACGTCTACGAGCAGTACTTC
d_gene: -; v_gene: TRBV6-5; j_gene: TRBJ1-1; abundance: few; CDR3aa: CASSWSTENTEAFF; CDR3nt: TGTGCCAGCAGTTGGTCGACAGAGAACACTGAAGCTTTCTTT
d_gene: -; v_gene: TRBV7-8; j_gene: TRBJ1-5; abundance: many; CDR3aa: CASSLERAFGQPQHF; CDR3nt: TGTGCCAGCAGCTTAGAGAGGGCCTTCGGTCAGCCCCAGCATTTT
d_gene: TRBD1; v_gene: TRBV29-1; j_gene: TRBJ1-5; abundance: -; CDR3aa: CSVETGGSQPQHF; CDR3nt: TGCAGCGTTGAGACAGGGGGGAGTCAGCCCCAGCATTTT
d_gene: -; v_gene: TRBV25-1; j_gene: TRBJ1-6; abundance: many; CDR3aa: CASREASSLRNSPLHF; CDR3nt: TGTGCCAGCAGGGAGGCCAGCAGCCTGCGTAATTCACCCCTCCACTTT
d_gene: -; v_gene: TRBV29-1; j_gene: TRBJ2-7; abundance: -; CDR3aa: CSVGDLGYEQYF; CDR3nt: TGCAGCGTTGGGGACTTAGGGTACGAGCAGTACTTC
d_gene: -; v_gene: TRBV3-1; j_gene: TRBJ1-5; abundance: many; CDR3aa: CASSQSQGPYQPQHF; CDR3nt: TGTGCCAGCAGCCAATCACAGGGCCCGTATCAGCCCCAGCATTTT
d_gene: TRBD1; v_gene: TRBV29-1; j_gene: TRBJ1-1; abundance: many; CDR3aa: CSVVGQGNTEAFF; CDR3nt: TGCAGCGTAGTAGGACAGGGAAACACTGAAGCTTTCTTT
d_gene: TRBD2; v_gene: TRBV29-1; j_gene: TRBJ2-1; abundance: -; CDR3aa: CSVFRLIGTSGRVTYNEQFF; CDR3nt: TGCAGCGTCTTCCGATTAATTGGGACTAGCGGGAGGGTGACTTACAATGAGCAGTTCTTC
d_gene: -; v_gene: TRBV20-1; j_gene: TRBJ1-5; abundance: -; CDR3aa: CSARGKGYQPQHF; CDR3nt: TGCAGTGCTAGAGGGAAAGGATACCAGCCCCAGCATTTT
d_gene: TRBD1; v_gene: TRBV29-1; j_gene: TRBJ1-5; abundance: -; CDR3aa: CSVSQGAWSNQPQHF; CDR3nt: TGCAGCGTTTCACAGGGGGCTTGGAGCAATCAGCCCCAGCATTTT
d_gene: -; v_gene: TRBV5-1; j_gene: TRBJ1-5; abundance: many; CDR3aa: CASSLGGDQPQHF; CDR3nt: TGTGCCAGCAGCTTAGGGGGGGATCAGCCCCAGCATTTT